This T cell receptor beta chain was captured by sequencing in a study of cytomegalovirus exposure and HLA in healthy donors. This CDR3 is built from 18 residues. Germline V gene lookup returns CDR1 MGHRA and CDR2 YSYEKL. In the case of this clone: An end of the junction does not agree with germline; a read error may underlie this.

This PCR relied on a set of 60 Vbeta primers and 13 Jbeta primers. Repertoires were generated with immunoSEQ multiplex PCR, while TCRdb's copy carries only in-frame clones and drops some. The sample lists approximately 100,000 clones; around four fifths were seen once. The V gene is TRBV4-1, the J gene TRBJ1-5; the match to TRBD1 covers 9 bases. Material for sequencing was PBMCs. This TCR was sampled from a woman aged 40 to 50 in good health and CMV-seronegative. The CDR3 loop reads CASSQTGQSTGGNQPQHF. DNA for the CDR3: TGCGCCAGCAGCCAAACGGGCCAATCTACAGGGGGCAACCAGCCCCAGCATTTT.